The sequence of this T cell receptor beta chain was determined in a study of CD8+CD57+ T cells in acquired aplastic anemia. In this sample, this clonotype turned up a few times. Germline values: CDR1 SQVTM, CDR2 ANQGSEA. This CDR3 contains 13 residues. Trimming left V 7 bases short and J 7 bases short, with 14 bases between. Profiling of TCR beta VDJ combinations and CDR3 sequences used genomic DNA as template. MiXCR, run by TCRdb on the reads, gives a single entry per CDR3 protein. The sample holds about 180,000 distinct CDR3 sequences, less than 55% seen once. This clonotype was sampled from a human donor in good health. This chain joins TRBV29-1 and TRBJ1-6; D is possibly TRBD1 (5 bases). The sequencing input was sorted CD4+, CD8+, or CD8+CD57+ T cells (not recorded which) from PBMCs. The CDR3 DNA is TGCAGCGCCCAAACAGGCGACAATTCACCCCTCCACTTT. Encoded protein: CSAQTGDNSPLHF.